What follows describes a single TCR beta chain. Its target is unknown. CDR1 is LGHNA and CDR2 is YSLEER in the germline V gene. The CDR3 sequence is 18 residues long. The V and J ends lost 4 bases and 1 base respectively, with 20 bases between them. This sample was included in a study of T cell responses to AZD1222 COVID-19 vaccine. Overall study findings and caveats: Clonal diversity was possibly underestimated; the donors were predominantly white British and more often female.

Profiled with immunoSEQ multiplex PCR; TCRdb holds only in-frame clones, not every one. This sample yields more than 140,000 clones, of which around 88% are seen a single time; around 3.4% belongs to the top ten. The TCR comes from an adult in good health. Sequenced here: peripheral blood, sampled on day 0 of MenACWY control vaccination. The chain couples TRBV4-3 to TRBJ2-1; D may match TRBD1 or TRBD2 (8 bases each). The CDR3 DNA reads TGCGCCAGCAGCCGAACCGGGGGGGACAGGCTATCCTACAATGAGCAGTTCTTC. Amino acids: CASSRTGGDRLSYNEQFF.